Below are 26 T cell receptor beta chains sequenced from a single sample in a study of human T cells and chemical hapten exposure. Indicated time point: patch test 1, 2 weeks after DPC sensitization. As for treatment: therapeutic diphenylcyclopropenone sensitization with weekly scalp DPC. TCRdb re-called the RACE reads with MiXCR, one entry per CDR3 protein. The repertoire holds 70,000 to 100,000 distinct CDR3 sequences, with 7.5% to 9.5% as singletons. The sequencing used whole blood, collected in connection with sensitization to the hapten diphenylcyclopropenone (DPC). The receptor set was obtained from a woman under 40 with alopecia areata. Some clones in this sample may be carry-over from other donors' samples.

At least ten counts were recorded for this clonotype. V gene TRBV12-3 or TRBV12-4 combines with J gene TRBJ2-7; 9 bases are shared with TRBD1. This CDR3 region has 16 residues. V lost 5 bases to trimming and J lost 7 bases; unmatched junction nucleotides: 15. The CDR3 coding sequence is TGTGCCAGCAGTATTACGGGACAGGGATTCCTAGAGGAGCAGTACTTC. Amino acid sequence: CASSITGQGFLEEQYF.

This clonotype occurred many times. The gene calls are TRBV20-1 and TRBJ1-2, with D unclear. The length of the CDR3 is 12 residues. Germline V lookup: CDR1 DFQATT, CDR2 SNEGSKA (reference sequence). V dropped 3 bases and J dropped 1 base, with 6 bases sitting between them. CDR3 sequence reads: CSASTNNYGYTF. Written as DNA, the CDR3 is TGCAGTGCTAGCACTAATAACTATGGCTACACCTTC.

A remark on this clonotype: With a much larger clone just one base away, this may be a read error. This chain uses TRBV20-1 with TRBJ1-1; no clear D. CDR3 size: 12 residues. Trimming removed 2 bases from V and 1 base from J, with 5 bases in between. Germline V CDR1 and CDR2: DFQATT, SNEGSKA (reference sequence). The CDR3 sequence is CSARQRNTEAFF. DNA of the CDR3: TGCAGTGCTAGACAGAGGAACACTGAAGCTTTCTTT.

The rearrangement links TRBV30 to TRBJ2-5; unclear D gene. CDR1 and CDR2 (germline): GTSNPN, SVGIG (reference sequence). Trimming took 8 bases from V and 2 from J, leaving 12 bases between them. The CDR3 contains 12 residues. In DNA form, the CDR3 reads TGTGCCCGCCAACTCGGACAAGAGACCCAGTACTTC. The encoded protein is CARQLGQETQYF.

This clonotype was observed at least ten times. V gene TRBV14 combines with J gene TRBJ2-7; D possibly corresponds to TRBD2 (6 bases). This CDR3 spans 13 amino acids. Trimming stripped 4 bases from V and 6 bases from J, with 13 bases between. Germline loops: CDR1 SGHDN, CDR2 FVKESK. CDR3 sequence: CASSPAGGTEQYF. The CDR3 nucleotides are TGTGCCAGCAGCCCCGCCGGGGGTACCGAGCAGTACTTC.

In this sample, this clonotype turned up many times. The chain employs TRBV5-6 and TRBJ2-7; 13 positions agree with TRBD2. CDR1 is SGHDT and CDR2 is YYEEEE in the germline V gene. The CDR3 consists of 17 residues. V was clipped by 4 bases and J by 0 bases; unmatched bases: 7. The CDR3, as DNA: TGTGCCAGCAGCATGACGGGACTAGCGGGGACCTCCTACGAGCAGTACTTC. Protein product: CASSMTGLAGTSYEQYF.

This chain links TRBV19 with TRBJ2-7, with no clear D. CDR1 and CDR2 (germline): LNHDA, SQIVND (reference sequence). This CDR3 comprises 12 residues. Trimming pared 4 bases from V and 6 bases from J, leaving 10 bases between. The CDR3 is CASSTSSGEQYF. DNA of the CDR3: TGTGCCAGTAGTACTTCATCGGGCGAGCAGTACTTC.

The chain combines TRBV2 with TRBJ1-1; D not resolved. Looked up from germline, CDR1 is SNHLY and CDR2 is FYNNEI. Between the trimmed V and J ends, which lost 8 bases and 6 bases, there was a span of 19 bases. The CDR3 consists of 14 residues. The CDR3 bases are TGTGCCAGCGAACCCCACGGTAAGATCCCTGAAGCTTTCTTT. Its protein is CASEPHGKIPEAFF. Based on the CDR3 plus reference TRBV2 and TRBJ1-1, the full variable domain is EPEVTQTPSHQVTQMGQEVILRCVPISNHLYFYWYRQILGQKVEFLVSFYNNEISEKSEIFDDQFSVERPDGSNFTLKIRSTKLEDSAMYFCASEPHGKIPEAFFGQGTRLTVV.

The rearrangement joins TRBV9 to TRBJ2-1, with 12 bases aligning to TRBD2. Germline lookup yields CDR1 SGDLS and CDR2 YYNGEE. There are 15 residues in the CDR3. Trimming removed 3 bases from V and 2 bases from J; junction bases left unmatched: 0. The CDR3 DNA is TGTGCCAGCAGCGCTAGCGGGGGGGCCTACAATGAGCAGTTCTTC. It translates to CASSASGGAYNEQFF.

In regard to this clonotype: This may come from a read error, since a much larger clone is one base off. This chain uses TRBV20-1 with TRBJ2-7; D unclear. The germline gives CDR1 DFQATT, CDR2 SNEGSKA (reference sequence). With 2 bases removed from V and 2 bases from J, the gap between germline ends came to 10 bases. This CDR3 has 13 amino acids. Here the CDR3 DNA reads TGCAGTGCTAGACATCAAAGAACCTACGAGCAGTACTTC. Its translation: CSARHQRTYEQYF.

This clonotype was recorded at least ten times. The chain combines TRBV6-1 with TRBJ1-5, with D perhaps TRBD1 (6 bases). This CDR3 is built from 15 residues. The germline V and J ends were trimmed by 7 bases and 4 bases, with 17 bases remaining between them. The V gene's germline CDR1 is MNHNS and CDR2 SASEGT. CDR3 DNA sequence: TGTGCCAGCACCGAGTGGGGGGCAGTGAATCAGCCCCAGCATTTT. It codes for CASTEWGAVNQPQHF.

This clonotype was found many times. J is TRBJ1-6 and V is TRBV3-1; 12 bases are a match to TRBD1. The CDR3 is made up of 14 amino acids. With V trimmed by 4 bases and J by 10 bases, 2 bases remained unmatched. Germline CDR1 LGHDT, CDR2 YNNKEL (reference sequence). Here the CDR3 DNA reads TGTGCCAGCAGCCTTGGGACAGGGGGCTCACCCCTCCACTTT. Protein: CASSLGTGGSPLHF.

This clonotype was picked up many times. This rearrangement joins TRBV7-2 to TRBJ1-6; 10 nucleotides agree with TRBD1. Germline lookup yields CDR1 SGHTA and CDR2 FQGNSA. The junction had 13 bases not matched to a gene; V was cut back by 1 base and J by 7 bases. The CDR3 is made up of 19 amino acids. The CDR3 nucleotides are TGTGCCAGCAGCTTAGAGAAGGGTCCTGACAGGGGGCGAAATTCACCCCTCCACTTT. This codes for CASSLEKGPDRGRNSPLHF.

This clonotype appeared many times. CDR3 loop: CSVTGAYTEAFF. CDR3 sequence (DNA): TGCAGCGTCACAGGGGCTTACACTGAAGCTTTCTTT. This rearrangement joins TRBV29-1 to TRBJ1-1; 7 bases agree with TRBD1. The CDR3 is 12 amino acids. Germline CDR1 and CDR2: SQVTM and ANQGSEA. Trimming at V came to 6 bases and at J to 3 bases, leaving 4 bases not matched to a gene.

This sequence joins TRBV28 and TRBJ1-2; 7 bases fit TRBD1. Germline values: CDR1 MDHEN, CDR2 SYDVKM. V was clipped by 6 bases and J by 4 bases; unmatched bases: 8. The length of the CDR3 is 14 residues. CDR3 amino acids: CASSLTGYGYGYTF. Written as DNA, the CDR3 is TGTGCCAGCAGCCTGACAGGGTACGGCTATGGCTACACCTTC.

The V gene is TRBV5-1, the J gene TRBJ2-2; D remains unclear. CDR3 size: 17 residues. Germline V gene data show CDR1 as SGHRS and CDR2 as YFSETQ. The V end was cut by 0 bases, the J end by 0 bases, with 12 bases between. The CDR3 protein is CASSLVPSRSNTGELFF. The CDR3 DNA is TGCGCCAGCAGCTTGGTTCCAAGCCGGTCGAACACCGGGGAGCTGTTTTTT.

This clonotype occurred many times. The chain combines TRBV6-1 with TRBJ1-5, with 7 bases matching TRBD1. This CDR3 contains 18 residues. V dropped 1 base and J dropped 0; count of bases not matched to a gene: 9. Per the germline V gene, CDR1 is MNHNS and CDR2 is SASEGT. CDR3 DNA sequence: TGTGCCAGCAGTGAAGGGACAGGAGGAGGGTATAGCAATCAGCCCCAGCATTTT. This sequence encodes CASSEGTGGGYSNQPQHF.

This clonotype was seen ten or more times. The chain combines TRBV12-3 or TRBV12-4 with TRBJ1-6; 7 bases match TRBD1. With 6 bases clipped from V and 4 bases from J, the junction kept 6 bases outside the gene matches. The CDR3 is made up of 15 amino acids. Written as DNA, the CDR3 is TGTGCCAGCAGGATCCGGGACAGTTATAATTCACCCCTCCACTTT. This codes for CASRIRDSYNSPLHF.

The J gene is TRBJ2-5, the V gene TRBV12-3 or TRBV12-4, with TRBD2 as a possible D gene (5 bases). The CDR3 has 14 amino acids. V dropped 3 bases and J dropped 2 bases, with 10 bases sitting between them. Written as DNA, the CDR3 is TGTGCCAGCAGTTTTGGAGGATCTCAAGAGACCCAGTACTTC. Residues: CASSFGGSQETQYF.

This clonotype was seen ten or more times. The CDR3 spells CASSSDRATLTEAFF. The CDR3 bases are TGTGCCAGCAGCTCGGACAGGGCTACCCTCACTGAAGCTTTCTTT. This chain links TRBV6-5 with TRBJ1-1; 8 bases align to TRBD1. Germline lookup yields CDR1 MNHEY and CDR2 SVGAGI. V lost 6 bases to trimming and J lost 4 bases; unmatched junction nucleotides: 10. This CDR3 contains 15 residues.

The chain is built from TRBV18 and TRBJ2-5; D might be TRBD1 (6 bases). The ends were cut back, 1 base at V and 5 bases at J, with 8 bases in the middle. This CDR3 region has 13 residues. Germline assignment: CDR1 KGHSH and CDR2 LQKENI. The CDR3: CASSPRRGETQYF. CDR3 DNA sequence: TGTGCCAGCTCACCACGTAGGGGGGAGACCCAGTACTTC.

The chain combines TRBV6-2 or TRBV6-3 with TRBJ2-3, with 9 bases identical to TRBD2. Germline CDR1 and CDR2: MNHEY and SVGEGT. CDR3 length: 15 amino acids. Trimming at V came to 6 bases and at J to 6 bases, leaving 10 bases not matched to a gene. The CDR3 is CASSPTRGGADTQYF. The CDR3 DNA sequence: TGTGCCAGCAGCCCTACTCGCGGGGGGGCCGATACGCAGTATTTT.

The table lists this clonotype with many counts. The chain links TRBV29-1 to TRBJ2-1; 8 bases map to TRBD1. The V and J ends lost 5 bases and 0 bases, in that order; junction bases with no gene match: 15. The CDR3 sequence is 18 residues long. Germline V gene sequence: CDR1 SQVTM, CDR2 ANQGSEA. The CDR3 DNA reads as TGCAGCGTTACAAGAGGGCAGGGGGCTTCAAGCTCCTACAATGAGCAGTTCTTC. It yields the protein CSVTRGQGASSSYNEQFF.

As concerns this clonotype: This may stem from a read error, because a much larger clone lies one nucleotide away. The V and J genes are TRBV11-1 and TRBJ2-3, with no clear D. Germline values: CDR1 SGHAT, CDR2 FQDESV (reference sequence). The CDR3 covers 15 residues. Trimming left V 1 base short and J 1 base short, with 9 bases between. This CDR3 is CASSLVTCGTDTQYF. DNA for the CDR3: TGTGCCAGCAGCTTAGTTACTTGCGGCACAGATACGCAGTATTTT.

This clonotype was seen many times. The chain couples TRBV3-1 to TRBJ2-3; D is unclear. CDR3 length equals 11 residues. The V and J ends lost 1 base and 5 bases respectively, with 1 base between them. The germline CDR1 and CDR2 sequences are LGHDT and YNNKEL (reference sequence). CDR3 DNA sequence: TGTGCCAGCAGCCAAGGAGATACGCAGTATTTT. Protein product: CASSQGDTQYF.

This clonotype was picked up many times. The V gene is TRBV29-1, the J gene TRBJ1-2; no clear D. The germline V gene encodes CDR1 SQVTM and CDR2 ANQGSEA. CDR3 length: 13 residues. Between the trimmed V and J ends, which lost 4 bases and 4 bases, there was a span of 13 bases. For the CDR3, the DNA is TGCAGCGTTGTCGGTGCGGACCCCTATGGCTACACCTTC. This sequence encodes CSVVGADPYGYTF.